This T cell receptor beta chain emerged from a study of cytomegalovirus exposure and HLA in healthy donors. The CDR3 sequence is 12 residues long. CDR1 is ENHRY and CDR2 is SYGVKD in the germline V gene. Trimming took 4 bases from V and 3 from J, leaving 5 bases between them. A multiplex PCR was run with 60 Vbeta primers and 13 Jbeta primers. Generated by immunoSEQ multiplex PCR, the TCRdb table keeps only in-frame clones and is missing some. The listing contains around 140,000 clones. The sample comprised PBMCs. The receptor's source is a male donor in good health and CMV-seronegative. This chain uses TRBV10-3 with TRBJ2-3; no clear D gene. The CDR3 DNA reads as TGTGCCATCAGTGGGGCGACAGATACGCAGTATTTT. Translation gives CAISGATDTQYF.